The source of this T cell receptor (beta chain) is a study of T cell changes during pregnancy in multiple sclerosis. Germline V lookup: CDR1 SGHTS, CDR2 YDEGEE. The trim removed 4 bases at V and 9 bases at J, leaving 10 bases unmatched. CDR3 length: 14 amino acids. The protocol was immunoSEQ multiplex PCR, while the TCRdb copy is restricted to in-frame clones and leaves out a portion. The sample carries about 31,000 clones, roughly 91% recorded once. The chain is built from TRBV5-8 and TRBJ1-1, with TRBD1 matching over 9 bases. This sample comprised CD4+ T cells from peripheral blood mononuclear cells, obtained in the second trimester of pregnancy. The receptor was derived from a female donor with multiple sclerosis, enrolled in a pregnancy study. The CDR3 bases are TGTGCCAGCAGCCAAGCCCTACAGGGGGCAAAAGCTTTCTTT. It specifies CASSQALQGAKAFF.